These 22 T cell receptor beta chains share one sample of origin, sequenced in a study of T cell responses to AZD1222 COVID-19 vaccine. Data came from immunoSEQ multiplex PCR; TCRdb stores just in-frame clones and leaves some out. The sample has over 110,000 clones, roughly 92% seen once. The sequences come from peripheral blood, collected on day 0 of AZD1222 vaccination. The receptors come from an adult in good health.

The rearrangement joins TRBV7-8 to TRBJ1-5; TRBD1 agrees at 7 bases. CDR1 is SGHVS, CDR2 FQNEAQ, per germline. There are 16 residues in the CDR3. J gave up 4 bases and V 1 base, and 7 bases lay outside the gene matches. The CDR3 reads CASSLGRQGGNQPQHF. CDR3 DNA sequence: TGTGCCAGCAGCTTAGGCCGGCAGGGGGGGAATCAGCCCCAGCATTTT. The whole variable domain, filled in from reference TRBV7-8 and TRBJ1-5, reads GAGVSQSPRYKVAKRGQDVALRCDPISGHVSLFWYQQALGQGPEFLTYFQNEAQLDKSGLPSDRFFAERPEGSVSTLKIQRTQQEDSAVYLCASSLGRQGGNQPQHFGDGTRLSIL.

V gene TRBV5-1 combines with J gene TRBJ2-7; D is uncertain. This CDR3 comprises 14 residues. Germline assignment: CDR1 SGHRS and CDR2 YFSETQ. Trimming left V 4 bases short and J 0 bases short, with 11 bases between. CDR3 loop: CASSQTPLSYEQYF. The DNA of the CDR3 is TGCGCCAGCAGCCAAACCCCGCTCTCCTACGAGCAGTACTTC.

The V gene is TRBV20-1, the J gene TRBJ1-4; D uncertain. The germline V and J ends were trimmed by 6 bases and 8 bases, with 10 bases remaining between them. The germline V gene encodes CDR1 DFQATT and CDR2 SNEGSKA (reference sequence). This CDR3 comprises 11 residues. Written as DNA, the CDR3 is TGCAGTGCCGAAGTGGGGGAAAAACTGTTTTTT. Amino acid sequence: CSAEVGEKLFF.

The genes are TRBV24-1 and TRBJ2-5; TRBD2 aligns across 7 bases. Per germline, CDR1 KGHDR and CDR2 SFDVKD. The CDR3 loop spans 15 amino acids. The junction had 2 bases not matched to a gene; V was cut back by 0 bases and J by 2 bases. This chain's CDR3 is CATSDLRRGQETQYF. The CDR3 DNA is TGTGCCACCAGTGATTTGCGGCGGGGGCAAGAGACCCAGTACTTC.

This chain connects TRBV11-3 to TRBJ2-3; 9 bases agree with TRBD2. The CDR3 sequence is 14 residues long. Germline lookup yields CDR1 SGHNT and CDR2 YENEEA. V was pared by 3 bases and J by 4 bases, with 2 bases of the junction left unmatched. CDR3 residues: CASSFGGRADTQYF. Written as DNA, the CDR3 is TGTGCCAGCAGCTTCGGCGGGAGGGCAGATACGCAGTATTTT.

The chain is built from TRBV12-3 or TRBV12-4 and TRBJ2-5; unclear D gene. V was clipped by 2 bases and J by 5 bases, with 3 bases between them. This CDR3 is 11 amino acids long. CDR3 residues: CASSLLETQYF. DNA for the CDR3: TGTGCCAGCAGTTTATTGGAGACCCAGTACTTC.

The gene calls are TRBV5-5 and TRBJ1-2; no reliable D call. CDR3 length: 15 amino acids. V was trimmed by 1 base and J by 0 bases, leaving 10 bases between them. From germline, CDR1 is SGHKS and CDR2 YYEKEE (reference sequence). The chain's CDR3 is CASSLRPRTNYGYTF. The CDR3 DNA reads as TGTGCCAGCAGCTTGAGACCCAGAACTAACTATGGCTACACCTTC.

A note on this clone: The identical CDR3 is also encoded by other nucleotide sequences in the sample. The chain couples TRBV12-3 or TRBV12-4 to TRBJ1-3; D not certain. Trimming removed 3 bases from V and 1 base from J, with 1 base in between. This CDR3 spans 12 amino acids. CDR3 region: CASSFSGNTIYF. CDR3 DNA: TGTGCCAGCAGTTTTTCTGGAAACACCATATATTTT.

V and J are TRBV21-1 and TRBJ1-1. TRBV21-1 is classified as a pseudogene. This CDR3 has 16 residues. As DNA, the CDR3 is TGTGCCAGCACCGAAAGAGCCCAGGGAGGGAGCACTGAAGCTTTCTTT. It encodes CASTERAQGGSTEAFF.

The chain couples TRBV29-1 to TRBJ2-5, with 7 bases identical to TRBD2. Germline trimming cut 8 bases from V and 8 bases from J; bases unmatched to any gene: 14. CDR1 SQVTM and CDR2 ANQGSEA come from the germline V gene. The CDR3 has 13 residues. The CDR3 here is CSILRDYPETQYF. The DNA of the CDR3 is TGCAGCATACTCCGGGACTACCCGGAAACCCAGTACTTC.

V is TRBV28 and J is TRBJ1-5, with D tentatively TRBD1 (5 bases). CDR3 size: 14 residues. With 8 bases removed from V and 1 base from J, the gap between germline ends came to 12 bases. Germline CDR1 MDHEN, CDR2 SYDVKM. In DNA form, the CDR3 reads TGTGCCAGCGGGAGGCGGGGGAGCAATCAGCCCCAGCATTTT. It yields the protein CASGRRGSNQPQHF.

This clone showed up just once. The chain uses TRBV7-2 and TRBJ1-2, with a tentative D call TRBD1 (6 bases). This CDR3 region has 15 residues. Between the trimmed V and J ends, which lost 5 bases and 8 bases, there was a span of 21 bases. CDR1 SGHTA and CDR2 FQGNSA come from the germline V gene. The CDR3 nucleotides read TGTGCCAGCAGCACCCCGGGGGGCCCAGGGAACGGCTACACCTTC. Its translation is CASSTPGGPGNGYTF.

The rearrangement links TRBV5-6 to TRBJ1-2, with no clear D. The V gene lost 3 bases and the J gene lost 8 bases, with 14 bases spanning the gap. In germline, CDR1 is SGHDT, CDR2 YYEEEE. The CDR3 has 13 amino acids. The CDR3 is CASSSGPLRGYTF. The CDR3 region has the DNA TGTGCCAGCAGCTCCGGGCCCTTGCGAGGCTACACCTTC.

The rearrangement links TRBV2 to TRBJ2-7, with D maybe TRBD2 (6 bases). The V end was cut by 6 bases, the J end by 0 bases, with 12 bases between. This CDR3 contains 14 residues. The germline CDR1 and CDR2 sequences are SNHLY and FYNNEI. CDR3 sequence (DNA): TGTGCCAGCAGAGTCCGGGACTTCTCCTACGAGCAGTACTTC. The encoded protein is CASRVRDFSYEQYF.

This rearrangement joins TRBV2 to TRBJ1-1; D is undetermined. Between the trimmed V and J ends, which lost 8 bases and 0 bases, there was a span of 10 bases. This CDR3 has 13 amino acids. CDR1 SNHLY and CDR2 FYNNEI come from the germline V gene. CDR3 sequence: CASAAQVNTEAFF. DNA of the CDR3: TGTGCCAGCGCGGCACAAGTGAACACTGAAGCTTTCTTT.

The chain couples TRBV20-1 to TRBJ1-3; D uncertain. Germline-derived CDR1 and CDR2 are DFQATT and SNEGSKA (reference sequence). This CDR3 comprises 11 residues. With 0 bases removed from V and 8 bases from J, the gap between germline ends came to 5 bases. CDR3 residues: CSARDGYTIYF. CDR3 DNA: TGCAGTGCTAGAGATGGGTACACCATATATTTT.

The chain recombines TRBV7-9 with TRBJ1-4; D uncertain. There are 10 residues in the CDR3. With 11 bases removed from V and 8 bases from J, the gap between germline ends came to 9 bases. From germline, CDR1 is SEHNR and CDR2 FQNEAQ (reference sequence). The CDR3 protein is CASLGEKLFF. The CDR3 region has the DNA TGTGCCTCCCTGGGGGAAAAACTGTTTTTT.

The chain is built from TRBV15 and TRBJ2-7; TRBD2 matches at 7 bases. The V and J ends lost 10 bases and 0 bases, in that order; junction bases with no gene match: 9. This CDR3 comprises 14 residues. CDR1 is LNHNV, CDR2 YYDKDF, per germline (reference sequence). CDR3 loop: CARSGKGYSYEQYF. CDR3 in DNA: TGTGCCAGGAGCGGGAAGGGATACTCCTACGAGCAGTACTTC.

The J gene is TRBJ2-7, the V gene TRBV12-3 or TRBV12-4; D gene ambiguous. The CDR3 consists of 12 residues. Trimming stripped 5 bases from V and 4 bases from J, with 9 bases between. CDR3 DNA: TGTGCCAGCAGTCTGCATCGTTACGAGCAGTACTTC. Amino acids: CASSLHRYEQYF.

The chain couples TRBV19 to TRBJ1-1; D gene unclear. The CDR3 has 14 amino acids. V dropped 4 bases and J dropped 0 bases, with 9 bases sitting between them. CDR1 is LNHDA and CDR2 is SQIVND in the germline V gene (reference sequence). CDR3 bases: TGTGCCAGTAGTAGATTAAGGGTGAACACTGAAGCTTTCTTT. Its protein product is CASSRLRVNTEAFF.

This chain joins TRBV7-8 and TRBJ2-7; D is unclear. V lost 6 bases and J 2 bases, leaving 11 bases between the germline ends. The CDR3 length is 13 residues. Germline V gene lookup returns CDR1 SGHVS and CDR2 FQNEAQ. The CDR3 nucleotides read TGTGCCAGCAGGGGGTTAGGTCCCTACGAGCAGTACTTC. Translated, it gives CASRGLGPYEQYF.

V usage is TRBV5-1 and J usage is TRBJ2-3, with a tentative D call TRBD2 (6 bases). V was trimmed by 4 bases and J by 0 bases, leaving 18 bases between them. The germline V gene encodes CDR1 SGHRS and CDR2 YFSETQ. The CDR3 is 17 residues long. Here the CDR3 DNA reads TGCGCCAGCAGCCTGGATCCTGGCGGGACTAGCACAGATACGCAGTATTTT. Residues: CASSLDPGGTSTDTQYF.